Here is one T cell receptor (beta chain) with its context. Its antigen is not known. These data belong to a study of cytomegalovirus exposure and HLA in healthy donors. Study at large: According to later analysis, the same platform produced the approximately 130 validation and several hundred first-cohort repertoires.

An approximately 130-subject validation cohort, separate from the approximately 610-subject first cohort, supplied the donors. TCRdb's table, derived via immunoSEQ multiplex PCR, lists solely in-frame clones and lacks some. The data show fewer than 150,000 clones, 88% seen once. Germline V CDR1 and CDR2: SQVTM, ANQGSEA. There are 11 residues in the CDR3. General observations from the study: Reportedly, diagnosis of cytomegalovirus status by the classifier showed high specificity and sensitivity.

Sequences were obtained from PBMCs. This chain connects TRBV29-1 to TRBJ2-5; a weak D match, TRBD1 (6 bases). The J call may be wrong; the DNA end is better matched by TRBJ2-7. This receptor was identified in a woman between 18 and 30 years old in good health and CMV-seropositive. The CDR3 is CSVVTGTEQYF. Written as DNA, the CDR3 is TGCAGCGTTGTAACAGGGACCGAGCAGTACTTC.